This is a list of T cell receptor beta chains from one sample in a study of blood T cell repertoires in COVID-19. This table comes from immunoSEQ multiplex PCR, and its TCRdb copy is limited to in-frame clones, with some not included. The sample carries 80,000 to 100,000 clones, roughly 80% recorded once. The sequenced sample consisted of peripheral blood. Receptors were obtained from a human donor in a cohort sampled during active COVID-19. CDR3s include the opening cysteine and the closing phenylalanine or tryptophan. Fields, in order: V gene, clone size, J gene, D gene, CDR3 protein, CDR3 DNA. A D gene is named only where the DNA matches it firmly. The size field is filled for only some rows; it gives once, few, many or a size class.

TRBV27	-	TRBJ2-7	TRBD1	CASSWTGRHEQYF	TGTGCCAGCAGTTGGACAGGGCGTCACGAGCAGTACTTC
TRBV6-4	-	TRBJ1-2	-	CASSGHEGGYTF	TGTGCCAGCAGTGGTCACGAGGGTGGCTACACCTTC
TRBV28	-	TRBJ1-3	-	CASRGASGNTIYF	TGTGCCAGCAGGGGAGCCTCTGGAAACACCATATATTTT
TRBV11-2	-	TRBJ1-4	TRBD1	CASSPLGQGAEKLFF	TGTGCCAGCAGCCCTCTGGGACAGGGGGCGGAAAAACTGTTTTTT
TRBV9	-	TRBJ2-7	-	CASSVGGLPYEQYF	TGTGCCAGCAGCGTAGGGGGACTTCCCTACGAGCAGTACTTC
TRBV3-1/TRBV3-2	-	TRBJ1-1	TRBD1	CASRGDRQVLAFF	TGTGCCAGCAGGGGGGACAGGCAGGTACTAGCTTTCTTT
TRBV5-1	-	TRBJ2-7	TRBD1	CASSWGTGVNYEQYF	TGCGCCAGCAGCTGGGGGACAGGGGTGAATTACGAGCAGTACTTC
TRBV7-8	-	TRBJ2-1	TRBD1	CASSLTGNNEQFF	TGTGCCAGCAGCTTGACAGGGAACAATGAGCAGTTCTTC
TRBV5-6	-	TRBJ2-7	TRBD1	CASSRDREPSYEQYF	TGTGCCAGCAGCCGGGACAGGGAACCGTCCTACGAGCAGTACTTC
TRBV6-4	-	TRBJ2-7	-	CASTLESYEQYF	TGTGCCAGCACCCTAGAAAGCTACGAGCAGTACTTC
TRBV7-2	-	TRBJ2-7	TRBD2	CASSLTSGTYEQYF	TGTGCCAGCAGCTTAACTAGCGGTACCTACGAGCAGTACTTC
TRBV11-1	-	TRBJ2-6	-	CASSSGLVLTF	TGTGCCAGCAGCTCAGGACTAGTCCTGACTTTC
TRBV11-2	medium-sized	TRBJ1-4	-	CASSPRFWGGTDEKLFF	TGTGCCAGCAGCCCCCGCTTTTGGGGGGGAACCGATGAAAAACTGTTTTTT
TRBV5-1	-	TRBJ2-7	TRBD2	CATSPQAGTSGRLYEQYF	TGCGCCACCTCCCCCCAGGCAGGGACCAGCGGGAGGCTTTACGAGCAGTACTTC
TRBV30	-	TRBJ2-7	-	CAWRRRGTSYEQYF	TGTGCCTGGCGGAGAAGAGGCACGTCCTACGAGCAGTACTTC
TRBV5-6	-	TRBJ2-1	TRBD2	CASSLVDSSGRNEQFF	TGTGCCAGCAGCTTGGTCGACTCTAGCGGGCGGAATGAGCAGTTCTTC
TRBV4-1	-	TRBJ2-7	-	CASSQDGGAGVSEQYF	TGCGCCAGCAGCCAAGATGGGGGGGCCGGGGTAAGCGAGCAGTACTTC
TRBV6-4	once	TRBJ1-5	-	CASSDSTDELSNQPQHF	TGTGCCAGCAGTGACTCCACAGATGAGCTAAGCAATCAGCCCCAGCATTTT
TRBV3-1/TRBV3-2	-	TRBJ2-4	TRBD2	CASSQDPGGAKNIQYF	TGTGCCAGCAGCCAAGATCCGGGAGGCGCCAAAAACATTCAGTACTTC
TRBV7-9	-	TRBJ2-2	TRBD1	CASSPQCRDRFF	TGTGCCAGCAGCCCCCAATGCCGGGACAGATTTTTT
TRBV9	-	TRBJ1-6	-	CASSVEGEGSPLHF	TGTGCCAGCAGCGTAGAAGGGGAAGGTTCACCCCTCCACTTT
TRBV28	-	TRBJ1-3	-	CASSHQGNTIYF	TGTGCCAGCAGTCACCAGGGAAACACCATATATTTT
TRBV9	-	TRBJ2-3	-	CASSARGQSTDTQYF	TGTGCCAGCAGCGCCCGAGGGCAGAGCACAGATACGCAGTATTTT
TRBV4-1	few	TRBJ1-5	TRBD1	CASSQEGGQVHQPQHF	TGCGCCAGCAGCCAAGAAGGGGGACAGGTGCATCAGCCCCAGCATTTT